The entry that follows covers one T cell receptor beta chain sequence. This specimen comes from a study of blood T cell repertoires in COVID-19. In the study overall: T cells, B-cell-depleted T cells, or PBMCs supplied cDNA or gDNA.

The CDR3 spans 15 residues. The V and J ends lost 2 bases and 2 bases respectively, with 12 bases between them. Germline lookup yields CDR1 ENHRY and CDR2 SYGVKD. Authors' data handling: The assay estimated nucleated cells by amplifying reference gene primers. Assay used: immunoSEQ multiplex PCR; TCRdb lists only in-frame clones, some missing. The V and J calls and clone size were taken over from that table, and D and trimming were inferred from the DNA. This table holds about 70,000 clones, nearly 90% found once. This receptor was identified in a man aged 50 or older with active COVID-19. The chain links TRBV10-3 to TRBJ1-1, with D hard to call. The sequencing input was peripheral blood. CDR3 protein: CAISEAGYINTEAFF. CDR3 nucleotide sequence: TGTGCCATCAGTGAGGCGGGATACATAAACACTGAAGCTTTCTTT.